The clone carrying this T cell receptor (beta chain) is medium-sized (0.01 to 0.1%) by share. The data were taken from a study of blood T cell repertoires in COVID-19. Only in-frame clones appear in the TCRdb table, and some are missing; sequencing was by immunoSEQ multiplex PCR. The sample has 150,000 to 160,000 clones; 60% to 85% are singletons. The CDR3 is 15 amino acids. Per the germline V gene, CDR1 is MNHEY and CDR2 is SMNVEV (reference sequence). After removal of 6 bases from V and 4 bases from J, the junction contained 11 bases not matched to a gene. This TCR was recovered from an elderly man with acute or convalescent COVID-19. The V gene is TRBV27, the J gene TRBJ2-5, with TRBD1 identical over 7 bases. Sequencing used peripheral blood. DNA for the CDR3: TGTGCCAGCAGCCTTTCAGGGGGTATGGGAGAGACCCAGTACTTC. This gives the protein CASSLSGGMGETQYF.